These 17 T cell receptor beta chains were all obtained from the same sample, sequenced in a study of shared clonotypes between healthy human individuals. CD45RO-negative cells were positively selected for CCR7, leaving out terminally differentiated effector memory CD45RA+ cells. The repertoire was sequenced with immunoSEQ multiplex PCR; TCRdb's copy has only in-frame clones and lacks some. The repertoire holds around 1.9 million clones, with about 92% as singletons. The sample was naive CD8+ T cells from PBMCs. The receptors were sampled from a man aged 18-30 years in good health. Some clones in this sample may be carry-over from other donors' samples.

This chain connects TRBV5-5 to TRBJ2-7, with D uncertain. CDR3 length equals 14 residues. V was trimmed by 5 bases and J by 4 bases, leaving 16 bases between them. From germline, CDR1 is SGHKS and CDR2 YYEKEE (reference sequence). CDR3 region: CASSFDWFGYEQYF. In DNA form, the CDR3 reads TGTGCCAGCAGTTTTGACTGGTTTGGTTACGAGCAGTACTTC.

The chain combines TRBV11-2 with TRBJ2-1, with a tentative D call TRBD1 (5 bases). Germline values: CDR1 SGHAT, CDR2 FQNNGV. V was clipped by 3 bases and J by 8 bases, with 20 bases between them. The CDR3 has 16 amino acids. CDR3 region: CASSFFSKGLRDEQFF. The CDR3 DNA sequence: TGTGCCAGCAGCTTTTTTTCGAAGGGGCTTAGGGATGAGCAGTTCTTC.

This clone was counted only a few times. The rearrangement joins TRBV6-5 to TRBJ1-1; D not resolved. This CDR3 has 15 residues. CDR1 is MNHEY, CDR2 SVGAGI, per germline. V shed 4 bases and J shed 2 bases, with 14 bases lying between them. The CDR3 region is CASSSGRALNTEAFF. CDR3 nucleotide sequence: TGTGCCAGCAGTTCTGGCAGAGCCCTTAACACTGAAGCTTTCTTT.

This rearrangement joins TRBV27 to TRBJ2-1, with 11 bases fitting TRBD2. Germline V gives CDR1 MNHEY, CDR2 SMNVEV (reference sequence). CDR3 length: 16 residues. With V trimmed by 4 bases and J by 7 bases, 9 bases remained unmatched. Here the CDR3 DNA reads TGTGCCAGCAGTTCTACAACTAGCGGGAGAGGGAATGAGCAGTTCTTC. Translated, it gives CASSSTTSGRGNEQFF.

Notes on this clone: This CDR3 is also generated by other DNA sequences in the sample. V usage is TRBV27 and J usage is TRBJ2-5; D unresolved. The V gene's germline CDR1 is MNHEY and CDR2 SMNVEV (reference sequence). Between the trimmed V and J ends, which lost 2 bases and 1 base, there was a span of 8 bases. This CDR3 spans 14 amino acids. The CDR3 protein is CASSLLGSQETQYF. CDR3 coding DNA: TGTGCCAGCAGTTTACTGGGGTCCCAAGAGACCCAGTACTTC.

The chain is built from TRBV10-3 and TRBJ2-3, with D tentatively TRBD1 or TRBD2 (5 bases each). Germline V lookup: CDR1 ENHRY, CDR2 SYGVKD. CDR3 length equals 14 residues. Trimming removed 6 bases at V and 4 bases at J, with 14 bases between. CDR3 nucleotides: TGTGCCATCAGGGGGGTTCTAAGTCCAGATACGCAGTATTTT. This gives the protein CAIRGVLSPDTQYF.

The rearrangement joins TRBV11-1 to TRBJ2-7; D is possibly TRBD2 (5 bases). Between the trimmed V and J ends, which lost 5 bases and 6 bases, there was a span of 11 bases. CDR3 size: 12 residues. Germline assignment: CDR1 SGHAT and CDR2 FQDESV (reference sequence). This chain's CDR3 is CASSVGEGEQYF. The CDR3 coding sequence is TGTGCCAGCAGCGTCGGGGAAGGCGAGCAGTACTTC. The variable domain in full, with the rest retrieved from reference TRBV11-1 and TRBJ2-7, is EAEVAQSPRYKITEKSQAVAFWCDPISGHATLYWYRQILGQGPELLVQFQDESVVDDSQLPKDRFSAERLKGVDSTLKIQPAELGDSAMYLCASSVGEGEQYFGPGTRLTVT.

The rearrangement uses TRBV10-1 and TRBJ2-1; 7 positions agree with TRBD2. After removal of 3 bases from V and 8 bases from J, the junction contained 7 bases not matched to a gene. Germline V gene sequence: CDR1 WNHNN, CDR2 SYGVQD (reference sequence). This CDR3 is 14 amino acids long. In DNA form, the CDR3 reads TGCGCCAGCAGTGAATGGCGGGAGTCGGATGAGCAGTTCTTC. As protein: CASSEWRESDEQFF.

J is TRBJ2-1 and V is TRBV4-1; the D call may be TRBD1 or TRBD2 (6 bases each). Germline values: CDR1 MGHRA, CDR2 YSYEKL. V lost 3 bases, J lost 6 bases, and 15 bases lay in between. The CDR3 extends over 15 amino acids. Written as DNA, the CDR3 is TGCGCCAGCAGCCAGGGCGGGACATGGGCCAATGAGCAGTTCTTC. As protein: CASSQGGTWANEQFF.

The chain employs TRBV5-6 and TRBJ1-1; 7 positions agree with TRBD1. Germline CDR1 reads SGHDT; CDR2 reads YYEEEE. Trimming cost V 0 bases and J 7 bases; bases outside gene matches: 6. This CDR3 contains 14 residues. The CDR3 DNA reads as TGTGCCAGCAGCTTGGGGGTAGGGGACAGTGAAGCTTTCTTT. Translating gives CASSLGVGDSEAFF.

This chain uses TRBV7-8 with TRBJ2-7, with 8 bases that match TRBD2. This CDR3 region has 15 residues. J lost 9 bases, V lost 5 bases, and 15 bases had no gene match. Germline CDR1 reads SGHVS; CDR2 reads FQNEAQ. CDR3 DNA: TGTGCCAGCAGCCCGCGTTTCGATAGCGGGATTCGGCAGTACTTC. Protein sequence: CASSPRFDSGIRQYF.

The rearrangement links TRBV19 to TRBJ2-5; a weak D match, TRBD1 (7 bases). From germline, CDR1 is LNHDA and CDR2 SQIVND (reference sequence). The CDR3 is 17 residues long. V was pared by 3 bases and J by 2 bases, with 19 bases between. The CDR3 reads CASSIVAGGPRQETQYF. CDR3 in DNA: TGTGCCAGTAGTATTGTGGCAGGGGGGCCCCGACAAGAGACCCAGTACTTC.

Worth noting for this clone: At the DNA level, this CDR3 is encoded by other sequences in the same sample as well. The chain is built from TRBV5-1 and TRBJ2-7; D might be TRBD1 or TRBD2, each matching 5 bases. The V end was cut by 0 bases, the J end by 2 bases, with 9 bases between. This CDR3 has 14 amino acids. Looked up from germline, CDR1 is SGHRS and CDR2 is YFSETQ. The CDR3 DNA reads as TGCGCCAGCAGCTTGGGTCAGGGAGCCTACGAGCAGTACTTC. This sequence encodes CASSLGQGAYEQYF.

V gene TRBV9 combines with J gene TRBJ2-2; D not certain. With 4 bases removed from V and 0 bases from J, the gap between germline ends came to 13 bases. CDR3 length equals 16 residues. The germline gives CDR1 SGDLS, CDR2 YYNGEE. The CDR3 region is CASSPRATANTGELFF. CDR3 DNA sequence: TGTGCCAGCAGCCCACGAGCTACCGCGAACACCGGGGAGCTGTTTTTT.

This clone showed up just once. The chain employs TRBV5-1 and TRBJ1-2; 10 bases fit TRBD1. Germline CDR1 and CDR2: SGHRS and YFSETQ. The CDR3 has 20 amino acids. Trimming removed 0 bases from V and 4 bases from J; junction bases left unmatched: 18. The CDR3 spells CASSLVVDRGLNVPGYGYTF. As DNA, the CDR3 is TGCGCCAGCAGCTTGGTGGTTGACAGGGGGCTGAACGTCCCCGGCTATGGCTACACCTTC.

This sequence joins TRBV5-1 and TRBJ2-7; 9 nucleotides agree with TRBD1. Germline assignment: CDR1 SGHRS and CDR2 YFSETQ. V trimming: 4 bases; J trimming: 4 bases; junction bases outside the gene matches: 12. The CDR3 is 16 residues long. Here the CDR3 DNA reads TGCGCCAGCAGCCTGGGAGTTGGACAGGGGTTATACGAGCAGTACTTC. Encoded protein: CASSLGVGQGLYEQYF.

J is TRBJ2-7 and V is TRBV6-6, with 12 bases identical to TRBD2. V gave up 5 bases and J gave up 4 bases; unmatched junction bases: 6. The CDR3 runs to 15 residues. The germline CDR1 and CDR2 sequences are MNHNY and SVGAGI (reference sequence). CDR3 DNA: TGTGCCAGCAGTACATCTAGCGGGAGGGGATACGAGCAGTACTTC. Protein product: CASSTSSGRGYEQYF.